This T cell receptor beta chain was found in a study of cytotoxic CD8 clonotypes in ibrutinib-treated CLL (dated by TCRdb to the early 2020s). Notes on the research overall: The cohort included about 15 treatment-naive and under 13 relapsed/refractory patients; roughly 17 were IGHV unmutated. Partial responses were observed in about 25 patients and complete responses in 2; after a median follow-up of roughly 72 months, remission was maintained in around 14 patients and progression was observed in approximately 12. Samples at response were collected after a median of approximately twelve months of treatment, with a range of 6 to 36 months. Samples averaged approximately 260,000 productive templates and roughly 86,000 productive rearrangements. Of the 85 to 90 participants in the trial, about 26 had longitudinal samples available. Cryopreserved peripheral blood mononuclear cells were collected at three points: before therapy, at response, and at either sustained remission or disease progression. All remission and progressive disease samples were collected while patients were still receiving ibrutinib. General findings and caveats noted by the study authors: Public clonotypes were rare and either contracted or stayed stable during treatment, and the rise in clonality at ibrutinib response reflected the expansion of private clonotypes. Baseline clonality was found to be higher than that of age-matched healthy donors and was strongly correlated with circulating CD8+ T-cell counts. Clonality increased at ibrutinib response, stayed stable in sustained remission, and fell back toward baseline at progression. Sustained-remission and progressing patients did not have matched sampling times, and lymph node repertoires were not examined.

The CDR3 numbers 16 residues from cysteine through phenylalanine. Only the CDR3 region is kept as DNA, spanning 48 bases read in frame from base 1. CDR1 and CDR2 (SNHLY, FYNNEI) derive from the germline V gene. Trimming leaves V shorter by 6 bases and J shorter by 9 bases, with the junction holding 16 bases beyond the gene matches. Reading the label with the study, this specimen's time point is: 24 months on ibrutinib. For TCR beta library preparation, about 2 micrograms of genomic DNA were isolated from cryopreserved PBMCs. Longitudinal blood samples from CLL patients on ibrutinib monotherapy underwent high-throughput TCR beta sequencing. The patients were enrolled in a single-center, open-label phase 2 trial of ibrutinib monotherapy. On a MiSeq, deep resolution sequencing aimed for a depth between 1 in 1 million and 1 in 200,000 T cells, with each clonotype covered about 9.9x on average. TCR beta libraries were generated with the immunoSEQ hsTCRB Kit. The original pipeline was this. Data were analyzed with ImmunoSEQ Data Assistant and ImmunoSEQ Analyzer, with V, D and J genes assigned per IMGT definitions. Clonality, which ranges from 0 to 1, was calculated by subtracting the normalized Shannon entropy of productive rearrangement frequencies from one. Only overrepresented clonotypes making up at least 0.05% of each patient's repertoire were included in the public clonotype analysis. Repertoires from thirteen age-matched healthy donors in immuneACCESS were used as clonality controls. What TCRdb holds here is the immuneACCESS table cut down to in-frame rearrangements. Part of the clones is not present; checked against another copy, under half of the missing clones reflect an unresolved V gene, and the others are unexplained. The DNA gave D and trimming, while V, J and clone size come from that table. This sample comprises about 130,000 clones, 70% to 90% of them detected only once. The ten largest make up around 2.1% of the sample.

As for this clone: The specificity of this receptor is unknown. No per-base quality is available; no much larger clone lies one base away.

The sequenced sample was PBMCs, obtained after 24 months of ibrutinib treatment. The source of this sequence is a human donor with chronic lymphocytic leukemia. The rearranged chain carries TRBV2 and TRBJ2-1, with 8 central nucleotides matching TRBD2. For the CDR3, the sequence is CASRLTLYGTRSEQFF. The sequence in DNA is TGTGCCAGCAGGCTCACCCTGTACGGGACTAGGAGTGAGCAGTTCTTC.